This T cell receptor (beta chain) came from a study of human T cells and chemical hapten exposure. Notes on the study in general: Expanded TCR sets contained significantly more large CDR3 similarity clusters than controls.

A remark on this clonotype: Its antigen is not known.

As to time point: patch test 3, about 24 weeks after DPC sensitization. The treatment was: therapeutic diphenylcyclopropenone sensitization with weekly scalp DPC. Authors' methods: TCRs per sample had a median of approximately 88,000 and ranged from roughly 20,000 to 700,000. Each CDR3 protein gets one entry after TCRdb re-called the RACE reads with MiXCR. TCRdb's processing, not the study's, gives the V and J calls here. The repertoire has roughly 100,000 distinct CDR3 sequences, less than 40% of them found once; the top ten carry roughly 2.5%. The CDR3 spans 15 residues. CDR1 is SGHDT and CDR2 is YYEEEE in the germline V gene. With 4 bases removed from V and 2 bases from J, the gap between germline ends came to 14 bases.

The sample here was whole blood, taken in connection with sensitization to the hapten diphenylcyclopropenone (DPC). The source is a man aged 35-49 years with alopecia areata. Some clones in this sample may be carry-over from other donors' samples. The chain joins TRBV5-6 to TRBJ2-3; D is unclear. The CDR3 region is CASSPRPFLTDTQYF. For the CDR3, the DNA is TGTGCCAGCAGCCCCAGACCTTTCCTCACAGATACGCAGTATTTT.